This TCR beta chain was observed in a study of blood T cell repertoires in COVID-19. Study summary: The cDNA or gDNA used as material had been derived from T cells, B-cell-depleted T cells, or PBMCs.

In the original workflow: Estimates of nucleated cell counts were drawn from the amplification of reference gene primers. TCRdb's table, derived via immunoSEQ multiplex PCR, lists solely in-frame clones and lacks some. Clonal size and the V and J genes are those of that table, whereas D and trimming came from the DNA. The repertoire has about 83,000 clones, 90% of them found once; the top ten carry approximately 15%. The CDR3 covers 16 residues. The junction had 11 bases not matched to a gene; V was cut back by 6 bases and J by 3 bases. CDR1 is LNHDA, CDR2 SQIVND, per germline (reference sequence). The chain joins TRBV19 to TRBJ1-5, with 7 bases matching TRBD1. This receptor was taken from a woman of 80 years or more with active or convalescent COVID-19. The source material was peripheral blood. CDR3 bases: TGTGCCAGTAGAGCTACTTCCAGGGGGTTCAATCAGCCCCAGCATTTT. It is translated as CASRATSRGFNQPQHF.